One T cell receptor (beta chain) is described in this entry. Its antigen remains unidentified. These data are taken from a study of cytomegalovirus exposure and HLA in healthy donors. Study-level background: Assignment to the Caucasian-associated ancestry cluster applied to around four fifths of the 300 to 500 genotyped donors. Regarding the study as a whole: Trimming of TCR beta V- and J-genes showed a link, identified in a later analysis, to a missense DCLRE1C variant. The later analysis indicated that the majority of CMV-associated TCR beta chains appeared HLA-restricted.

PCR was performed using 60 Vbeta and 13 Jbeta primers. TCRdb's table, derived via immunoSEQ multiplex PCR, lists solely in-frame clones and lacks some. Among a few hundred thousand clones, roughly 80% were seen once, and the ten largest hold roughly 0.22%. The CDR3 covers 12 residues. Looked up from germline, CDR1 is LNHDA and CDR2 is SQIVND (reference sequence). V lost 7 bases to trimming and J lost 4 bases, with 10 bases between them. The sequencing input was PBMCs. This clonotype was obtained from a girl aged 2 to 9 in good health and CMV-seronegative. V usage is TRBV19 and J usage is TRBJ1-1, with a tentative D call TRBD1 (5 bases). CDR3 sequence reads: CASTQGSTEAFF. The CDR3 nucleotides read TGTGCCAGTACTCAGGGATCCACTGAAGCTTTCTTT.